These 25 T cell receptor beta chains originate from one sample sequenced in a study of control samples from healthy donors and cancer patients. The repertoire was sequenced with immunoSEQ multiplex PCR; TCRdb's copy has only in-frame clones and lacks some. The profile shows about 100,000 clones, approximately 90% of them singletons. The sequenced sample consisted of blood. The source is a man aged 25 to 45 in good health.

V is TRBV12-5 and J is TRBJ1-1; D is uncertain. This CDR3 has 12 residues. V was clipped by 7 bases and J by 1 base, with 7 bases between them. CDR1 is LGHNT, CDR2 FRNRAP, per germline. The CDR3 reads CASDLENTEAFF. The DNA of the CDR3 is TGTGCTAGTGACTTAGAGAACACTGAAGCTTTCTTT.

This chain uses TRBV28 with TRBJ1-1; D gene uncertain. The V end lost 1 base, the J end lost 4 bases, and 13 bases lay between the germline ends. The CDR3 spans 15 residues. From germline, CDR1 is MDHEN and CDR2 SYDVKM. CDR3 sequence reads: CASSLFAVLGTEAFF. The CDR3 nucleotides read TGTGCCAGCAGTTTATTTGCGGTCCTCGGCACTGAAGCTTTCTTT.

V usage is TRBV3-1 (or the pseudogene TRBV3-2) and J usage is TRBJ2-7, with D unclear. Trimming shortened V by 6 bases and J by 4 bases, and 7 bases separated the two germline ends. The CDR3 totals 11 residues. Germline assignment: CDR1 LGHDT and CDR2 YNNKEL (reference sequence). CDR3 sequence (DNA): TGTGCCAGCAGTGAAGGGTACGAGCAGTACTTC. Amino acids: CASSEGYEQYF.

The CDR3 DNA reads as TGCGCCAGCAGACCGGGACAGGGGAATTCACCCCTCCACTTT. Translated, it gives CASRPGQGNSPLHF. V gene TRBV10-2 combines with J gene TRBJ1-6; 10 bases map to TRBD1. Germline loops: CDR1 WSHSY, CDR2 SAAADI. This CDR3 is 14 amino acids long. After removal of 6 bases from V and 7 bases from J, the junction contained 3 bases not matched to a gene.

The J gene is TRBJ1-4, the V gene TRBV7-2; no reliable D call. The V gene's germline CDR1 is SGHTA and CDR2 FQGNSA. Trimming cost V 0 bases and J 5 bases, with 13 bases left between them. This CDR3 is 16 amino acids long. Here the CDR3 DNA reads TGTGCCAGCAGCTTAGCGGTCTGGGCTACCAATGAAAAACTGTTTTTT. This sequence encodes CASSLAVWATNEKLFF.

A few counts support this clone. The rearrangement joins TRBV24-1 to TRBJ1-2, with TRBD1 matching over 10 bases. Trimming removed 4 bases from V and 5 bases from J; junction bases left unmatched: 3. Germline V CDR1 and CDR2: KGHDR, SFDVKD. The CDR3 covers 14 residues. The CDR3 DNA reads as TGTGCCACCAGTGACCCGGGACAGGGGTATGGCTACACCTTC. It is translated as CATSDPGQGYGYTF.

A few counts support this clone. The chain combines TRBV24-1 with TRBJ2-5; TRBD1 matches at 9 bases. CDR1 is KGHDR and CDR2 is SFDVKD in the germline V gene. V shed 7 bases and J 4 bases; nucleotides not matched to a gene: 6. This CDR3 contains 14 residues. This CDR3 is CATRGTGTGETQYF. CDR3 nucleotide sequence: TGTGCCACCAGGGGGACAGGGACAGGAGAGACCCAGTACTTC.

The chain is built from TRBV10-2 and TRBJ2-3, with 8 bases identical to TRBD1. From germline, CDR1 is WSHSY and CDR2 SAAADI. The CDR3 extends over 15 amino acids. Germline trimming cut 6 bases from V and 5 bases from J; bases unmatched to any gene: 10. CDR3 residues: CASRDRGKRGDTQYF. DNA for the CDR3: TGCGCCAGCAGAGACAGGGGCAAGAGGGGAGATACGCAGTATTTT.

This chain links TRBV27 with TRBJ2-2, with a possible D match to TRBD1 (6 bases). CDR3 length: 15 residues. Germline CDR1 and CDR2: MNHEY and SMNVEV (reference sequence). V lost 7 bases and J lost 5, with 17 bases in between. The CDR3 DNA is TGTGCCAGCATGGGTCGGCAGGGGAAAACCGGGGAGCTGTTTTTT. Amino acids: CASMGRQGKTGELFF.

The genes are TRBV13 and TRBJ2-7, with D uncertain. CDR3 length: 11 residues. In germline, CDR1 is PRHDT, CDR2 FYEKMQ (reference sequence). Trimming stripped 3 bases from V and 7 bases from J, with 7 bases between. As DNA, the CDR3 is TGTGCCAGCAGCTTTGGTGGGGAGCAGTACTTC. Translating it yields CASSFGGEQYF.

The chain carries TRBV9 and TRBJ2-2; D is tentatively TRBD1 or TRBD2 (5 bases each). In germline, CDR1 is SGDLS, CDR2 YYNGEE. V was trimmed by 5 bases and J by 4 bases, leaving 15 bases between them. This CDR3 spans 15 amino acids. This chain's CDR3 is CASSRLGTVTGELFF. The DNA for the CDR3 is TGTGCCAGCAGTCGACTTGGGACGGTCACCGGGGAGCTGTTTTTT.

The chain uses TRBV5-4 and TRBJ2-1, with 15 bases identical to TRBD2. Losses at the gene ends were 4 bases for V and 9 bases for J; bases not matched to a gene: 5. The length of the CDR3 is 15 residues. Germline V gene lookup returns CDR1 SGHNT and CDR2 YYREEE (reference sequence). The CDR3 DNA reads as TGTGCCAGCAGCACAGGACTAGCGGGGGGGCTTGAGCAGTTCTTC. Translated: CASSTGLAGGLEQFF.

The table lists this clone with a few counts. The chain recombines TRBV14 with TRBJ2-1, with 9 bases matching TRBD2. The germline V gene has CDR1 SGHDN and CDR2 FVKESK. Unmatched junction bases numbered 10, after V lost 0 bases and J lost 7 bases. This CDR3 contains 17 residues. Here the CDR3 reads CASSQDQVASGMNEQFF. The CDR3 DNA sequence: TGTGCCAGCAGCCAAGATCAGGTGGCTAGCGGGATGAATGAGCAGTTCTTC.

The V call is TRBV7-9, the J call TRBJ2-7; 8 positions match TRBD1. The CDR3 is 15 residues long. CDR1 is SEHNR, CDR2 FQNEAQ, per germline (reference sequence). V trimming: 5 bases; J trimming: 3 bases; junction bases outside the gene matches: 9. CDR3 DNA sequence: TGTGCCAGCAGCGCGTTTAGGACAGGGAACTACGAGCAGTACTTC. Translated, it gives CASSAFRTGNYEQYF.

This chain connects TRBV3-1 (or the pseudogene TRBV3-2) to TRBJ2-1, with 7 bases fitting TRBD1. The CDR3 sequence is 18 residues long. Germline V gene data show CDR1 as LGHDT and CDR2 as YNNKEL (reference sequence). V gave up 5 bases and J gave up 6 bases; unmatched junction bases: 19. CDR3 bases: TGTGCCAGCAGCAAAAGGGTTCAAGGTCCACAGGGGTTCAATGAGCAGTTCTTC. It yields the protein CASSKRVQGPQGFNEQFF.

This chain connects TRBV12-5 to TRBJ1-5; a weak D match, TRBD1 (5 bases). Looked up from germline, CDR1 is LGHNT and CDR2 is FRNRAP. Trimming removed 0 bases from V and 4 bases from J, with 16 bases in between. CDR3 size: 17 residues. The DNA of the CDR3 is TGTGCTAGTGGTTTGGTACTGGCAGGGAGATTAAATCAGCCCCAGCATTTT. As protein: CASGLVLAGRLNQPQHF.

This rearrangement joins TRBV4-3 to TRBJ2-2; TRBD2 agrees at 9 bases. This CDR3 is built from 18 residues. Germline CDR1 LGHNA, CDR2 YSLEER. Unmatched junction bases numbered 8, after V lost 3 bases and J lost 0 bases. This CDR3 reads CASSQRGREGPNTGELFF. CDR3 nucleotide sequence: TGCGCCAGCAGCCAGAGGGGGCGGGAGGGCCCGAACACCGGGGAGCTGTTTTTT.

The CDR3 is CASSPSTTKNIQYF. The CDR3 bases are TGTGCCAGCTCACCTAGCACAACCAAAAACATTCAGTACTTC. The chain is built from TRBV18 and TRBJ2-4; D is ambiguous. V was clipped by 3 bases and J by 2 bases, with 8 bases between them. Germline V gene data show CDR1 as KGHSH and CDR2 as LQKENI. CDR3 length: 14 amino acids.

This clone has just a few counts. The chain is built from TRBV4-1 and TRBJ2-1; D gene unclear. The CDR3 is 14 residues long. The V and J ends lost 1 base and 4 bases respectively, with 8 bases between them. CDR1 MGHRA and CDR2 YSYEKL come from the germline V gene. The CDR3 DNA is TGCGCCAGCAGCCAAGGTTCGATTTACAATGAGCAGTTCTTC. Translation: CASSQGSIYNEQFF.

V and J are TRBV7-9 and TRBJ1-1; D gene uncertain. V lost 4 bases, J lost 0 bases, and 15 bases lay in between. The V gene's germline CDR1 is SEHNR and CDR2 FQNEAQ (reference sequence). The CDR3 is made up of 16 amino acids. CDR3 sequence (DNA): TGTGCCAGCAGCTCCCAAAAATACGATTTGAACACTGAAGCTTTCTTT. Protein product: CASSSQKYDLNTEAFF.

V and J are TRBV9 and TRBJ1-3; D not resolved. Between the trimmed V and J ends, which lost 0 bases and 2 bases, there was a span of 9 bases. The CDR3 is 15 residues long. Germline V gene data show CDR1 as SGDLS and CDR2 as YYNGEE. The CDR3 nucleotides read TGTGCCAGCAGCGTAGGGGGAGGGACTGGAAACACCATATATTTT. This encodes CASSVGGGTGNTIYF.

This chain links TRBV5-6 with TRBJ2-2; 10 bases align to TRBD2. The germline gives CDR1 SGHDT, CDR2 YYEEEE. CDR3 size: 19 residues. After removal of 4 bases from V and 4 bases from J, the junction contained 16 bases not matched to a gene. CDR3 loop: CASSLQWQRGGLGTGELFF. The CDR3 DNA sequence: TGTGCCAGCAGCCTTCAGTGGCAGCGGGGGGGCCTCGGCACCGGGGAGCTGTTTTTT.

In its sample, this clone ranks as medium-sized. The gene calls are TRBV9 and TRBJ2-5, with TRBD2 matching 8 bases. Unmatched junction bases numbered 3, after V lost 0 bases and J lost 2 bases. CDR1 is SGDLS, CDR2 YYNGEE, per germline. The CDR3 runs to 15 residues. The CDR3 protein is CASSVGGGPQETQYF. The CDR3 DNA sequence: TGTGCCAGCAGCGTAGGCGGGGGGCCACAAGAGACCCAGTACTTC. Drawing the rest from reference TRBV9 and TRBJ2-5, the complete variable domain is DSGVTQTPKHLITATGQRVTLRCSPRSGDLSVYWYQQSLDQGLQFLIQYYNGEERAKGNILERFSAQQFPDLHSELNLSSLELGDSALYFCASSVGGGPQETQYFGPGTRLLVL.

The CDR3 coding sequence is TGCAGCGTTGGGGACGGGAAAAACATTCAGTACTTC. It translates to CSVGDGKNIQYF. V and J are TRBV29-1 and TRBJ2-4; D may be TRBD1 or TRBD2 (5 bases each). Trimming pared 4 bases from V and 4 bases from J, leaving 8 bases between. Germline lookup yields CDR1 SQVTM and CDR2 ANQGSEA. CDR3 length: 12 residues.

J is TRBJ2-7 and V is TRBV6-2 or TRBV6-3, with 10 bases fitting TRBD1. CDR1 and CDR2 from the germline V gene are MNHEY and SVGEGT. CDR3 length: 15 residues. V trimming: 4 bases; J trimming: 3 bases; junction bases outside the gene matches: 6. CDR3 coding DNA: TGTGCCAGCAGTTCCGGGACAGGGGACTACTACGAGCAGTACTTC. This encodes CASSSGTGDYYEQYF.